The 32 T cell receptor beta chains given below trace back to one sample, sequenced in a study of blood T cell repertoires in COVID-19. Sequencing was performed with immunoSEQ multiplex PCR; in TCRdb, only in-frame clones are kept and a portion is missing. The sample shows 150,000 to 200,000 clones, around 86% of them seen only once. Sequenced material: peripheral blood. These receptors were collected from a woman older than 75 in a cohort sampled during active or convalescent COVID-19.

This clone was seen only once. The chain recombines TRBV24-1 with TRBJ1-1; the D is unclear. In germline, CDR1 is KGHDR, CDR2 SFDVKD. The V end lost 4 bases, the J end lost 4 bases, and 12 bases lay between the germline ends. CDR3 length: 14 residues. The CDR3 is CATSDTREGTEAFF. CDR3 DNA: TGTGCCACCAGTGACACTAGGGAGGGCACTGAAGCTTTCTTT.

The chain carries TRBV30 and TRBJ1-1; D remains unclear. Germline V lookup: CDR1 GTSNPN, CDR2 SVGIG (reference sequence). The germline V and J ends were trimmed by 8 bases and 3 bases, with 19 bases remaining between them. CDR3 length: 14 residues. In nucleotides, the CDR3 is TGTGCCAGTACGGGAGTTGGTGGGGACACTGAAGCTTTCTTT. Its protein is CASTGVGGDTEAFF.

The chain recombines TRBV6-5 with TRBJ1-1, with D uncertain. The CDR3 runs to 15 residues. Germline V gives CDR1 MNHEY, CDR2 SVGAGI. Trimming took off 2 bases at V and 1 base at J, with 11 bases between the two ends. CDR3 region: CASSYHARENTEAFF. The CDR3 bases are TGTGCCAGCAGTTACCATGCCCGGGAGAACACTGAAGCTTTCTTT.

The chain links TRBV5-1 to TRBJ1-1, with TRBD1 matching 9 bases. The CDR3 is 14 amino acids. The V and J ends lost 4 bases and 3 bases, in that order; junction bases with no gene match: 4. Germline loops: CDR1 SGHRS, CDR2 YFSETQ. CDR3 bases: TGCGCCAGCAGCAAGGACAGGGGATACACTGAAGCTTTCTTT. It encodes CASSKDRGYTEAFF.

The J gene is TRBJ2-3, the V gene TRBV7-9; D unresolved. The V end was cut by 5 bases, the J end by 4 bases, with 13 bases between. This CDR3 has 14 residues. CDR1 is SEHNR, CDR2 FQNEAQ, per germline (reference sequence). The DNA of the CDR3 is TGTGCCAGCAGCCCACCGCGCGGCGCAGATACGCAGTATTTT. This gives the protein CASSPPRGADTQYF. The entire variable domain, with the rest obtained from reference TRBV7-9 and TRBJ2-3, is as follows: DTGVSQNPRHKITKRGQNVTFRCDPISEHNRLYWYRQTLGQGPEFLTYFQNEAQLEKSRLLSDRFSAERPKGSFSTLEIQRTEQGDSAMYLCASSPPRGADTQYFGPGTRLTVL.

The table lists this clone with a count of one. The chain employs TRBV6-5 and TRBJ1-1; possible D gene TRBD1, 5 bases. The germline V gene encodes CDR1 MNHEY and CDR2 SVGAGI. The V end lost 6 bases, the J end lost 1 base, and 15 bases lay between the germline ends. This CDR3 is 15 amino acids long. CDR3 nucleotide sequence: TGTGCCAGCAGGTCGCTAGGCGGGGGGAACACTGAAGCTTTCTTT. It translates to CASRSLGGGNTEAFF.

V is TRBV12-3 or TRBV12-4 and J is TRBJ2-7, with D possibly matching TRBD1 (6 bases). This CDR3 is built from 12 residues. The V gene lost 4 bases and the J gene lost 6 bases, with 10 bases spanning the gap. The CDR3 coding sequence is TGTGCCAGCAGTTGGGGGCAGGGCGAGCAGTACGTC. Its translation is CASSWGQGEQYV.

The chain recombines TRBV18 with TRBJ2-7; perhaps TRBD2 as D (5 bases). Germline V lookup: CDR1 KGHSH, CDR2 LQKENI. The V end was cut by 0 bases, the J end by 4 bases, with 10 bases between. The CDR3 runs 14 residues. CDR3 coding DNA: TGTGCCAGCTCACCACCCGGGGATGTGTACGAGCAGTACTTC. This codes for CASSPPGDVYEQYF.

The CDR3, as DNA: TGTGCCAGTAGTAACACAGGGGGGGATGAAAAACTGTTTTTT. Amino acid sequence: CASSNTGGDEKLFF. J is TRBJ1-4 and V is TRBV19, with TRBD1 identical over 8 bases. The CDR3 spans 14 residues. CDR1 and CDR2 from the germline V gene are LNHDA and SQIVND (reference sequence). V lost 4 bases to trimming and J lost 6 bases; unmatched junction nucleotides: 4.

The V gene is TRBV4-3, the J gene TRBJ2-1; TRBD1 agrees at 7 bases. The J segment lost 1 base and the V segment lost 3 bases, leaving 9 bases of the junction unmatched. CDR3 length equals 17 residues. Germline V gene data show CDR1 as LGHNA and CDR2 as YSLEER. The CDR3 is CASSQGQWGNSYNEQFF. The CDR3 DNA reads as TGCGCCAGCAGCCAGGGACAGTGGGGAAATTCCTACAATGAGCAGTTCTTC.

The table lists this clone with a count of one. The CDR3 region has the DNA TGTGCCAGCAACCGCGTTGGCAGGGGGCTAATGAACACTGAAGCTTTCTTT. Protein: CASNRVGRGLMNTEAFF. This chain joins TRBV5-8 and TRBJ1-1, with TRBD1 identical over 8 bases. The V gene's germline CDR1 is SGHTS and CDR2 YDEGEE. V trimming: 6 bases; J trimming: 0 bases; junction bases outside the gene matches: 13. This CDR3 is 17 amino acids long. Filled out from reference TRBV5-8 and TRBJ1-1, the complete variable domain reads EAGVTQSPTHLIKTRGQQATLRCSPISGHTSVYWYQQALGLGLQFLLWYDEGEERNRGNFPPRFSGRQFPNYSSELNVNALELEDSALYLCASNRVGRGLMNTEAFFGQGTRLTVV.

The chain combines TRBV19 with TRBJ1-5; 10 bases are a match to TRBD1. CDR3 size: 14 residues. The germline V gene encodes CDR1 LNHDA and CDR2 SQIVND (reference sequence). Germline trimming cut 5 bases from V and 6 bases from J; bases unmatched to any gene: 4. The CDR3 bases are TGTGCCAGTAGTGTGACAGGGGGCCTTCAGCCCCAGCATTTT. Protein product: CASSVTGGLQPQHF.

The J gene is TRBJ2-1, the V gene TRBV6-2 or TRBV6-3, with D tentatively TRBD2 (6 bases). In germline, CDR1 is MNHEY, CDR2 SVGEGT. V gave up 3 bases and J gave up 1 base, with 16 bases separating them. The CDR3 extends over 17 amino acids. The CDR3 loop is CASSYQPLGLSYNEQFF. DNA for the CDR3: TGTGCCAGCAGTTATCAACCCCTCGGACTATCCTACAATGAGCAGTTCTTC.

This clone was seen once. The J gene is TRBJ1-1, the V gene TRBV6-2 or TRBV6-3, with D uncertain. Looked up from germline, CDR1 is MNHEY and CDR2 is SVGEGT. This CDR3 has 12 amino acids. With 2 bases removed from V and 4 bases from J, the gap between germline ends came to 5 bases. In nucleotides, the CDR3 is TGTGCCAGCAGTTACGAGGGCACTGAAGCTTTCTTT. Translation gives CASSYEGTEAFF.

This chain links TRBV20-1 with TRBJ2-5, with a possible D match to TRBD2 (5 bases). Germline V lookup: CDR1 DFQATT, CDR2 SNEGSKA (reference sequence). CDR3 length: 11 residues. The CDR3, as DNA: TGCAGAGCGGAAATACAAGAGACCCAGTACTTC. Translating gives CRAEIQETQYF.

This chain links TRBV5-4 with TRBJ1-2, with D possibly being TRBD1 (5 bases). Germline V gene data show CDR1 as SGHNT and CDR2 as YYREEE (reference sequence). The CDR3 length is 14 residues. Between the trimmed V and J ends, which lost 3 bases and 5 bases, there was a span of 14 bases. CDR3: CASSSGQGGYGYTF. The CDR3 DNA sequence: TGTGCCAGCAGCTCCGGGCAGGGAGGGTATGGCTACACCTTC.

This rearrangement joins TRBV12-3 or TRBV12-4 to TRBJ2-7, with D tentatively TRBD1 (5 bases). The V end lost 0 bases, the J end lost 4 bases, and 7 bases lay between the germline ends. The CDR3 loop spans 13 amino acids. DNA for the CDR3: TGTGCCAGCAGTTTAGCAGGGGCATACGAGCAGTACGTC. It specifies CASSLAGAYEQYV.

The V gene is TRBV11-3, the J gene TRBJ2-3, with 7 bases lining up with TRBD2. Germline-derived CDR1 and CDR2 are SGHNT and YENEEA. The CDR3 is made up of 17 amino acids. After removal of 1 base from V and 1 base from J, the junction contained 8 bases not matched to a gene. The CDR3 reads CASSLGRRLAGTDTQYF. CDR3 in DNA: TGTGCCAGCAGCTTAGGGAGGAGACTAGCCGGCACAGATACGCAGTATTTT.

The DNA of the CDR3 is TGTGCCAGCAGCCCCCTAGGTGATGAAAAACTGTTTTTT. Translation gives CASSPLGDEKLFF. The rearrangement links TRBV14 to TRBJ1-4; D not resolved. Germline V gene data show CDR1 as SGHDN and CDR2 as FVKESK. V shed 4 bases and J shed 6 bases, with 9 bases lying between them. The CDR3 length is 13 residues.

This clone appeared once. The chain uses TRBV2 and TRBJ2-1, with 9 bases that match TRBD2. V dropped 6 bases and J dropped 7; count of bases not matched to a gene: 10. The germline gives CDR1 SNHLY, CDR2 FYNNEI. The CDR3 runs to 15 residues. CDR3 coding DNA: TGTGCCAGCAGAGCGATAGCGGGAGTTAGTAATGAGCAGTTCTTC. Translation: CASRAIAGVSNEQFF.

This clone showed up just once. CDR3 sequence: CASSPRTGYNEQFF. The DNA of the CDR3 is TGTGCCAGCAGCCCACGGACGGGATACAATGAGCAGTTCTTC. This chain joins TRBV9 and TRBJ2-1; weak D call: TRBD2 (5 bases). CDR1 is SGDLS, CDR2 YYNGEE, per germline. The CDR3 covers 14 residues. The germline V and J ends were trimmed by 4 bases and 4 bases, with 12 bases remaining between them.

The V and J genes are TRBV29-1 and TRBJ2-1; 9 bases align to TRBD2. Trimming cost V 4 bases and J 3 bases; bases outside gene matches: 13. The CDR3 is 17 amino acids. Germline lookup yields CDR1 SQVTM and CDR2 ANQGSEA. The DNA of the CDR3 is TGCAGCGTTGCCCCTCCGGTTGTAGCGGGAGTCTACAATGAGCAGTTCTTC. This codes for CSVAPPVVAGVYNEQFF.

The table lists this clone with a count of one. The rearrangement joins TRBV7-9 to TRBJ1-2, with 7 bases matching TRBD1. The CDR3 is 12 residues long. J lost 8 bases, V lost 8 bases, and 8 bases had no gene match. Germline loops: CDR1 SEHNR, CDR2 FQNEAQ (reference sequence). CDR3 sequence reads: CASGMTGRGYTF. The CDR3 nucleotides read TGTGCCAGCGGGATGACAGGGCGCGGCTACACCTTC.

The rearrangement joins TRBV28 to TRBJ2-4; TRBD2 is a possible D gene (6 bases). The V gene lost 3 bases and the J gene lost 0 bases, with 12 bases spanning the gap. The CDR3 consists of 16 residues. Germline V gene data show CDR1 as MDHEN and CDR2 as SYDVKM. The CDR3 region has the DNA TGTGCCAGCAGTTTGCTCGGGGGAATAGCCAAAAACATTCAGTACTTC. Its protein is CASSLLGGIAKNIQYF.

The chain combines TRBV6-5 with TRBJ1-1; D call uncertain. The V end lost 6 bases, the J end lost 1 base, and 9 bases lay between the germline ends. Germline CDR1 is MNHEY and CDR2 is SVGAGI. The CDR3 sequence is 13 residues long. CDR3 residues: CASSLVANTEAFF. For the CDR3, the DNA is TGTGCCAGCAGCCTGGTGGCGAACACTGAAGCTTTCTTT.

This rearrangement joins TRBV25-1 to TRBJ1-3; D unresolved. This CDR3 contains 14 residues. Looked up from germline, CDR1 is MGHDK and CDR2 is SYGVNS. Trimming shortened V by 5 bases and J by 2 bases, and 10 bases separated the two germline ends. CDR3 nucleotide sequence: TGTGCCAGCAGTCGATCGGGGACTGGAAACACCATATATTTT. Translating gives CASSRSGTGNTIYF.

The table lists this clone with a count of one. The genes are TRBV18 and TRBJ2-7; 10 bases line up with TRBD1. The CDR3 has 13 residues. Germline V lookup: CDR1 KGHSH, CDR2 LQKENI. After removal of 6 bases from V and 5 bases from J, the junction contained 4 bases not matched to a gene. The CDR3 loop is CASSRQGAHEQYV. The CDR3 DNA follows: TGTGCCAGCTCTCGACAGGGGGCACACGAGCAGTACGTC.

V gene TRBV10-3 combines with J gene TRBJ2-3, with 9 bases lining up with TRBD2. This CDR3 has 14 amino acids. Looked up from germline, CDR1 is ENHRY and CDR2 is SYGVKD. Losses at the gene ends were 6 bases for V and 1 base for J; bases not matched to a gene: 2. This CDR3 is CAIRGLAGTDTQYF. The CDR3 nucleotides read TGTGCCATCAGGGGACTAGCAGGCACAGATACGCAGTATTTT.

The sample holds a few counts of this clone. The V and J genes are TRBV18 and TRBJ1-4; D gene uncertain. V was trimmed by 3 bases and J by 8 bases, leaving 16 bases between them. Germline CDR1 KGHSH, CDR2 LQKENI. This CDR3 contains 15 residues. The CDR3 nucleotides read TGTGCCAGCTCACCTGGCACACCCGAGGGAGAAAAACTGTTTTTT. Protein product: CASSPGTPEGEKLFF.

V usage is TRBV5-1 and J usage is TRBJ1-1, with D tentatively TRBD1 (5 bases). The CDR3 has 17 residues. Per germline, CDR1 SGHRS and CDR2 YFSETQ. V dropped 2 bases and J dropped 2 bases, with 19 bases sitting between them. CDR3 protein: CASSFSAYGGINTEAFF. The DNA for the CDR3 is TGCGCCAGCAGCTTCTCCGCTTACGGGGGGATTAACACTGAAGCTTTCTTT.

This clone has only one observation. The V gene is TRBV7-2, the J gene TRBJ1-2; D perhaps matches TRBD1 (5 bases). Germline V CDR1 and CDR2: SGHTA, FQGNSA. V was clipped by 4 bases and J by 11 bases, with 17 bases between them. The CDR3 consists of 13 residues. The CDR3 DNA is TGTGCCAGCAGCTACCGATCGGGGGTCGGGTACACCTTC. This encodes CASSYRSGVGYTF.

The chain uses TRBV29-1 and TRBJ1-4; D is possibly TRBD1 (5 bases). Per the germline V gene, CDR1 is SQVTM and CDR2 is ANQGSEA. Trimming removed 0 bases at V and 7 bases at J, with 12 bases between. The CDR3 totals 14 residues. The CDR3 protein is CSVEDPRRGEKLFF. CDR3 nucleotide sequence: TGCAGCGTTGAAGATCCCAGGAGGGGTGAAAAACTGTTTTTT.